Here is one T cell receptor beta chain with its context. Authors' methods: Nucleated cell counts were estimated from reference gene primer amplification. Clones were read by immunoSEQ multiplex PCR, and TCRdb kept only the in-frame ones, dropping some. The V and J calls and the clone size are those of that table, but D and trimming were determined from the DNA. The sample includes roughly 120,000 clones, more than 75% of them seen just once. V lost 1 base, J lost 6 bases, and 1 base stayed unmatched. Germline V gives CDR1 MNHEY, CDR2 SVGAGI. The CDR3 is made up of 15 amino acids. These data belong to a study of blood T cell repertoires in COVID-19. Across the study: PBMCs, B-cell-depleted T cells, or T cells provided the cDNA or gDNA that made up the material.

The TCR was taken from a middle-aged man with active COVID-19. The gene calls are TRBV6-5 and TRBJ1-6, with TRBD1 matching 9 bases. The source material was peripheral blood. The CDR3 nucleotides are TGTGCCAGCAGTTACTTGGACAGGGGTAATTCACCCCTCCACTTT. This sequence encodes CASSYLDRGNSPLHF.